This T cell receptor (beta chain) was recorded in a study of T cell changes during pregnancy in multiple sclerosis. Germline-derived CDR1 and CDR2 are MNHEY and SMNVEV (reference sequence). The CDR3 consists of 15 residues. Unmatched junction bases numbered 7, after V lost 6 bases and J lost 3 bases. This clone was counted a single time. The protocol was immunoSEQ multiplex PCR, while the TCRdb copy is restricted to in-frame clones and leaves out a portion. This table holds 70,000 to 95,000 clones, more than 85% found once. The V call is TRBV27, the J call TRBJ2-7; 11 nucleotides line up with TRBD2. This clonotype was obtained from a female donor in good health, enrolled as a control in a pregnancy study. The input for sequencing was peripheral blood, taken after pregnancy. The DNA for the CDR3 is TGTGCCAGCAGACTAGCGGGAGTCTCAGGCTACGAGCAGTACTTC. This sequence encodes CASRLAGVSGYEQYF.